This T cell receptor beta chain was sequenced during a study of blood T cell repertoires in COVID-19. Across the whole study: Some COVID-19 samples were acute and others convalescent; all came from the United States, Italy and Spain. From T cells, B-cell-depleted T cells, or PBMCs came the material, which was cDNA or gDNA.

In the authors' workflow: Estimation of nucleated cell counts relied on the amplification of reference gene primers. Only in-frame clones appear in the TCRdb table, and some are missing; sequencing was by immunoSEQ multiplex PCR. The DNA was the basis for D and trimming; V, J and clone size are from that table. Here the sample spans some 31,000 clones, about 82% being singletons. This clone was found once. Germline V gives CDR1 MNHEY, CDR2 SVGAGI. The V gene lost 6 bases and the J gene lost 3 bases, with 6 bases spanning the gap. This CDR3 contains 11 residues. The specimen sequenced was peripheral blood. The rearrangement joins TRBV6-5 to TRBJ2-7; D gene uncertain. This receptor was obtained from a man older than 75 with active COVID-19. Written as DNA, the CDR3 is TGTGCCAGCAGCTCGGTCTACGAGCAGTACTTC. It is translated as CASSSVYEQYF.